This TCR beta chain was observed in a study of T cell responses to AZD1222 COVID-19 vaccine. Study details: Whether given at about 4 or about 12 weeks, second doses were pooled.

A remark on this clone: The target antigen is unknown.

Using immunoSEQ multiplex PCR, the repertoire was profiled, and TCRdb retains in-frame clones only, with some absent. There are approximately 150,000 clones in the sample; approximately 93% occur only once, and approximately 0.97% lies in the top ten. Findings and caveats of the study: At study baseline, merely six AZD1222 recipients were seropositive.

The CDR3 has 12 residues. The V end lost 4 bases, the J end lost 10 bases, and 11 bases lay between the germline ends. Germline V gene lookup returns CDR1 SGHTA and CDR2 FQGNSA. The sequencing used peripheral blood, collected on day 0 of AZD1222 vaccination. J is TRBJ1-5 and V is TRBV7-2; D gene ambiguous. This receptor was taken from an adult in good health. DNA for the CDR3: TGTGCCAGCAGCTCTATGGTTAGTCCCCAGCATTTT. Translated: CASSSMVSPQHF.